This record covers a single T cell receptor (beta chain). Its antigen remains unidentified. Nothing much larger sits one base from this clone, and base qualities are not available. Repertoires were sampled repeatedly over the course of chemoradiotherapy, so clonal expansion could be followed in the tumor microenvironment. There are 13 amino acids in the CDR3, from cysteine to phenylalanine inclusive. Left in the record is the CDR3 DNA by itself, 39 bases read in frame from the first base. V and J are trimmed by 4 bases and 4 bases, and the gene matches miss 5 bases of the junction. CDR1 is given as SGHDT and CDR2 as YYEEEE, both from the germline V gene. These data belong to a study of chemoradiotherapy in HPV16-positive cancers (dated by TCRdb to 2021 to 2024). For the wider study: Functional T-cell assays on cells from a couple of HPV16-positive patients defined candidate HPV-specific T-cell clones and common TCR motifs. Whether T-cell immunity against the HPV oncoproteins E6 and E7 changes during chemoradiotherapy and whether survival is affected by this immunity were examined in the study. The candidate HPV-specific TCRs and motifs were subsequently tracked in TCR repertoires obtained from 70 to 95 patients with HPV-related cancers. Study-level results and caveats: Expansion of candidate HPV-specific clones and E7-related TCR motifs was observed in the tumor microenvironment during treatment, whereas no such expansion was observed for non-HPV-specific T cells. In HPV16-positive patients, expansion of HPV-responsive T cells during chemoradiotherapy was found to be associated with improved recurrence-free survival. Only two HPV16-positive patients were used to derive the functional definition of HPV-specific T cells, and the survival association was reported for HPV16-positive patients.

Libraries were made using the immunoSEQ multiplex PCR assay. TCRdb mirrors the immuneACCESS table, restricted to in-frame sequences. Some clones are absent from its copies; in checked studies, under half trace to an unresolved V gene, and the reason for the others is unknown. The sample yields around 53,000 clones; roughly nine tenths were counted once. The top ten clonotypes cover around 3.5% of the sample. The chain uses TRBV5-6 and TRBJ2-7; 7 central bases correspond to TRBD1. The sequenced sample was blood, obtained from a patient who underwent chemoradiotherapy. The TCR originated in a human donor with HPV-associated anogenital cancer. The DNA is TGTGCCAGCAGCCGCAACAGGGGTTACGAGCAGTACTTC. Its protein product is CASSRNRGYEQYF.